One and the same sample provided the 4 T cell receptor beta chains below, sequenced in a study of graft-versus-host responses after intestinal transplantation. TCRdb's copy holds only in-frame clones and misses some; the assay was immunoSEQ multiplex PCR. This sample has over 15,000 clones; over 75% occur once, and the top ten carry roughly 2.1%. This specimen was PBMCs, taken 357 days after transplant. The source of these receptors is a human patient who received an intestinal transplant, so some T cells may come from the graft donor.

J is TRBJ2-1 and V is TRBV6-6, with D perhaps TRBD2 (6 bases). V was pared by 4 bases and J by 14 bases, with 21 bases between. CDR3 length: 14 residues. Germline-derived CDR1 and CDR2 are MNHNY and SVGAGI (reference sequence). The CDR3 nucleotides are TGTGCCAGCAGTTGGGCGAAGGGCGGGAAGAAAGAGTTCTTC. Protein product: CASSWAKGGKKEFF.

The rearrangement links TRBV6-5 to TRBJ2-7, with a weak D call TRBD2 (6 bases). Per the germline V gene, CDR1 is MNHEY and CDR2 is SVGAGI. The CDR3 covers 13 residues. The V gene lost 0 bases and the J gene lost 7 bases, with 10 bases spanning the gap. CDR3 residues: CASSYSMGREQYF. CDR3 DNA: TGTGCCAGCAGTTACTCGATGGGGAGGGAGCAGTACTTC.

V usage is TRBV9 and J usage is TRBJ1-4; 7 bases agree with TRBD1. CDR3 length: 17 residues. Germline loops: CDR1 SGDLS, CDR2 YYNGEE. V lost 0 bases to trimming and J lost 0 bases; unmatched junction nucleotides: 5. CDR3 loop: CASSVEPTGATNEKLFF. CDR3 nucleotides: TGTGCCAGCAGCGTAGAACCCACAGGGGCAACTAATGAAAAACTGTTTTTT. Variable domain in full (rest from reference TRBV9 and TRBJ1-4): DSGVTQTPKHLITATGQRVTLRCSPRSGDLSVYWYQQSLDQGLQFLIQYYNGEERAKGNILERFSAQQFPDLHSELNLSSLELGDSALYFCASSVEPTGATNEKLFFGSGTQLSVL.

The gene calls are TRBV20-1 and TRBJ2-1; D might be TRBD2 (5 bases). V dropped 6 bases and J dropped 8 bases, with 8 bases sitting between them. This CDR3 has 10 amino acids. Germline CDR1 DFQATT, CDR2 SNEGSKA (reference sequence). In DNA form, the CDR3 reads TGCAGTGCCAGGAGGCATGAGCAGTTCTTC. This sequence encodes CSARRHEQFF.